This T cell receptor beta chain was recovered during a study of regulatory T cells in long-lasting Graves disease. Study outcomes and limitations: Persistent disease exhibited a predilection for TRBV28, TRBJ1-2 and TRBJ2-5. Persistent Graves' patients showed less TCR diversity than newly diagnosed patients showed.

This clonotype was recorded many times. The antigen remains unidentified. The time point here: newly diagnosed GD, antithyroid drugs for less than 3 months. Preparation of the TCR library used RNA extracted from PBMCs. The authors built TCR beta libraries using iRepertoire HTBI primers and Arm-PCR of CDR3 regions. MiXCR, run by TCRdb on the multiplex PCR reads, gives a single entry per CDR3 protein. The table includes around 480,000 distinct CDR3 sequences, around 16% detected once. In germline, CDR1 is DFQATT, CDR2 SNEGSKA (reference sequence). The V end was cut by 2 bases, the J end by 1 base, with 6 bases between. This CDR3 is built from 12 residues. The sample was also reused in another study, on T cells in Graves' hyperthyroidism and ophthalmopathy. Turning to that study: An initial round of RT-PCR targeting the TCR CDR3 relied on the HTBI primer set. A model of 13 V-J features distinguished ophthalmopathy from stable hyperthyroidism.

This sequence originates from a man aged 35 to 55 with Graves disease. Here the sequenced sample was peripheral blood mononuclear cells (PBMCs), taken at new diagnosis, from a patient treated with antithyroid drugs. The chain uses TRBV20-1 and TRBJ2-7, with a weak D call TRBD2 (5 bases). Here the CDR3 reads CSARPGSYEQYF. The CDR3 DNA reads as TGCAGTGCTAGACCGGGATCCTACGAGCAGTACTTC.